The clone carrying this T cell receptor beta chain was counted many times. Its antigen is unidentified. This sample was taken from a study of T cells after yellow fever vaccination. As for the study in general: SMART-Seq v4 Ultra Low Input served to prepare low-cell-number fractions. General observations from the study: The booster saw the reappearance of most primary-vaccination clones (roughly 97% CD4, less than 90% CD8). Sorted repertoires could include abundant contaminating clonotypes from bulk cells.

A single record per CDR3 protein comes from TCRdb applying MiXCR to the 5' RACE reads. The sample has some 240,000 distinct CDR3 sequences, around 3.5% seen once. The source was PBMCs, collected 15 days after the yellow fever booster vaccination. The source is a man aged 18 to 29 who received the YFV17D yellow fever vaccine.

The CDR3 spells CASSGGTDTYNEQFF. CDR3 in DNA: TGCGCCAGCAGCGGAGGGACAGACACCTACAATGAGCAGTTCTTC. This chain links TRBV5-1 with TRBJ2-1; TRBD1 is a possible D gene (7 bases). Trimming took 4 bases from V and 2 from J, leaving 13 bases between them. Germline lookup yields CDR1 SGHRS and CDR2 YFSETQ. This CDR3 is 15 amino acids long.